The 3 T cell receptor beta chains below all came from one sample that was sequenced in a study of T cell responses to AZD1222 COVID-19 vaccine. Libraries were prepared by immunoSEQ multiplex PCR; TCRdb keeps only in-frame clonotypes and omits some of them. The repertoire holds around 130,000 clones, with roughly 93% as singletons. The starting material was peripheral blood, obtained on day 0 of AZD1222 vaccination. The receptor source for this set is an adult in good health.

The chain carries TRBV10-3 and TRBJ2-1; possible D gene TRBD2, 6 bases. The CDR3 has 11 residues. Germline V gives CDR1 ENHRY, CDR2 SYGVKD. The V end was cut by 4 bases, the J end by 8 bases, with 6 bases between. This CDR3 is CAISGEDEQFF. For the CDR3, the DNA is TGTGCCATCAGTGGGGAGGATGAGCAGTTCTTC.

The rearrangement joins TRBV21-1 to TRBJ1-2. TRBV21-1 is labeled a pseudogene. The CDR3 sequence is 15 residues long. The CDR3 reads CASSTLSGIFSGYTF. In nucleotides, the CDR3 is TGTGCCAGCAGCACCTTATCCGGGATATTTAGCGGCTACACCTTC.

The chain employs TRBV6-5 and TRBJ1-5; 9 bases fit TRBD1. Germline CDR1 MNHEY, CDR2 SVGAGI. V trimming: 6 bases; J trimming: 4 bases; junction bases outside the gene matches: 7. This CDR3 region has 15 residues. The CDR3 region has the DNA TGTGCCAGCAGGAGACAGGGGGAGAAGAATCAGCCCCAGCATTTT. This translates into CASRRQGEKNQPQHF.